Listed below are T cell receptor beta chains from one sample, sequenced in a study of response to subunit inactivated influenza vaccine. TCRdb re-analysed the RT-PCR reads in MiXCR, keeping a single row per CDR3 protein. This table holds more than 550,000 distinct CDR3 sequences, approximately 10% found once. This material consisted of PBMCs from blood, taken on the day of vaccination. The receptors here all came from a man aged 45-60 years who received an inactivated influenza vaccine. Both conserved end residues are part of each CDR3. Each record gives: D gene, clone size, J gene, V gene, CDR3 protein, CDR3 DNA. A D gene is named only where the DNA matches it firmly. A clone size is listed for some rows: how often the clone was seen (once, few, many), or a class if it is expanded.

>-|few|TRBJ2-1|TRBV10-3
CAISESGGPYNEQFF
TGTGCCATCAGTGAGTCCGGGGGGCCCTACAATGAGCAGTTCTTC
>-|-|TRBJ2-2|TRBV29-1
CSGGHTGELFF
TGCAGCGGAGGACACACCGGGGAGCTGTTTTTT
>TRBD2|few|TRBJ2-7|TRBV6-2/TRBV6-3
CASEGTSGAYEQYF
TGTGCCAGTGAGGGCACTAGCGGGGCCTACGAGCAGTACTTC
>-|-|TRBJ2-2|TRBV15
CATSRDSSARHTGELFF
TGTGCCACCAGCAGAGATTCCTCCGCCAGACACACCGGGGAGCTGTTTTTT
>-|few|TRBJ2-7|TRBV5-1
CASSLGAPGSEQYF
TGCGCCAGCAGCTTGGGGGCCCCCGGGAGCGAGCAGTACTTC
>-|-|TRBJ2-3|TRBV18
CASSPTASTDTQYF
TGTGCCAGCTCACCGACAGCTAGCACAGATACGCAGTATTTT
>-|-|TRBJ2-6|TRBV5-1
CASSGVAGANVLTF
TGCGCCAGCAGCGGCGTCGCTGGGGCCAACGTCCTGACTTTC
>-|few|TRBJ2-2|TRBV9
CASSVSPGSQHGELFF
TGTGCCAGCAGCGTATCTCCAGGATCCCAACACGGGGAGCTGTTTTTT
>-|-|TRBJ2-3|TRBV4-3
CASSQELWRPDTQYF
TGCGCCAGCAGCCAAGAGTTATGGAGGCCAGATACGCAGTATTTT
>-|-|TRBJ2-1|TRBV6-5
CASSYSGGGGDEQFF
TGTGCCAGCAGTTACTCGGGAGGGGGGGGCGATGAGCAGTTCTTC
>-|-|TRBJ2-5|TRBV5-1
CASSGLGNQETQYF
TGCGCCAGCAGCGGGCTGGGGAACCAAGAGACCCAGTACTTC
>TRBD1|few|TRBJ1-1|TRBV12-3/TRBV12-4
CASSHRPGQGTEAFF
TGTGCCAGCAGCCACCGACCGGGACAGGGTACTGAAGCTTTCTTT
>-|many|TRBJ1-1|TRBV27
CASSLSRNTEAFF
TGTGCCAGCAGTTTATCGAGAAACACTGAAGCTTTCTTT
>TRBD2|-|TRBJ2-7|TRBV20-1
CSASLAAHSYEQYF
TGCAGTGCCTCTCTAGCGGCACACTCCTACGAGCAGTACTTC
>-|-|TRBJ2-2|TRBV11-3
CASSTRSTGELFF
TGTGCCAGCAGTACTAGAAGCACCGGGGAGCTGTTTTTT
>TRBD2|-|TRBJ2-1|TRBV27
CASTAYRGGRGYNEQFF
TGTGCCAGCACCGCCTATAGGGGCGGGAGAGGCTACAATGAGCAGTTCTTC
>-|-|TRBJ2-7|TRBV5-6
CASSPYLGSSYEQYF
TGTGCCAGCAGCCCCTACTTGGGGAGCTCCTACGAGCAGTACTTC